The clone carrying this TCR beta chain was detected only a few times. It was with a sample-barcoded 5' primer and a J-beta primer mix that a second PCR of roughly 7 to 11 cycles was run. Via MiXCR, TCRdb re-called the 5' RACE reads, giving one row per CDR3 protein. The data contain 1.6 million or so distinct CDR3 sequences, 34% of them singletons. Trimming took 2 bases from V and 3 from J, leaving 11 bases between them. Germline lookup yields CDR1 SGDLS and CDR2 YYNGEE. The CDR3 extends over 15 amino acids. The data belong to a study of blood T cells in healthy people across ages. The sequenced sample consisted of blood. The J gene is TRBJ1-4, the V gene TRBV9, with D maybe TRBD1 (6 bases). This receptor was taken from a woman between 25 and 40 years old in good health. The CDR3 loop reads CASSVSGAANEKLFF. The DNA of the CDR3 is TGTGCCAGCAGCGTCTCGGGGGCGGCTAATGAAAAACTGTTTTTT.